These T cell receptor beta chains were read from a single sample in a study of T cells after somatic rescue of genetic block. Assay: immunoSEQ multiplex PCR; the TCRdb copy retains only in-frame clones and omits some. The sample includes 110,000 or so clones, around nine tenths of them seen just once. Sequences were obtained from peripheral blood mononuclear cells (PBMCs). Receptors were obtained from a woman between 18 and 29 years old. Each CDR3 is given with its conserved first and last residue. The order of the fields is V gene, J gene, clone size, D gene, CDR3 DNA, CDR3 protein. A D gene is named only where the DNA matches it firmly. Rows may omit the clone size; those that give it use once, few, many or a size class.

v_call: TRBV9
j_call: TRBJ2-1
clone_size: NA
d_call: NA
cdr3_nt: TGTGCCAGCAGCGTAGGGGCAATTAGAGCCTACAATGAGCAGTTCTTC
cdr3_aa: CASSVGAIRAYNEQFF

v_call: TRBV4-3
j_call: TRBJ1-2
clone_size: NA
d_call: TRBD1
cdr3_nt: TGCGCCAGCAGCCAAGATCTTGGGGACAGCGATAGGTATGGCTACACCTTC
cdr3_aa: CASSQDLGDSDRYGYTF

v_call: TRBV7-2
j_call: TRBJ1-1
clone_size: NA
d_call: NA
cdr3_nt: TGTGCCAGCAGCTCCAGGGCGGGGAACACTGAAGCTTTCTTT
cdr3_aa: CASSSRAGNTEAFF

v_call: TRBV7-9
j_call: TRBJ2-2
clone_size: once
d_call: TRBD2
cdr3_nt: TGTGCCAGCAGCTTCGGGGGGGCGAACACCGGGGAGCTGTTTTTT
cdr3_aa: CASSFGGANTGELFF

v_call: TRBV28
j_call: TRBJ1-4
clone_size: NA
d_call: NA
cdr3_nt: TGTGCCAGCATTGGACAAACCCTAAGGAGAGGGGATCATGAAAAACTGTTTTTT
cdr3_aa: CASIGQTLRRGDHEKLFF

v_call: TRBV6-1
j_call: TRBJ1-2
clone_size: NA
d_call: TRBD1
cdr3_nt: TGTGCCAGCAGAGCAGGGGGCGCGGGCTATGGCTACACCTTC
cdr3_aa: CASRAGGAGYGYTF

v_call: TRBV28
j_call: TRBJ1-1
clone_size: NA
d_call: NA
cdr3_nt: TGTGCCAGCAGCCCCCCCGGCTTCACTGAAGCTTTCTTT
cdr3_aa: CASSPPGFTEAFF

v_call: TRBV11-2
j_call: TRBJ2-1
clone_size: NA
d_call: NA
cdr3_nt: TGTGCCAGCAGCTTATCTGGGCTAATAGGTGACAATGAGCAGTTCTTC
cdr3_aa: CASSLSGLIGDNEQFF

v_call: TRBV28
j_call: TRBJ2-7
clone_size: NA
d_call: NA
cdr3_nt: TGTGCCACGGGGGACGCTTCGAGCCTCTCCTACGAGCAGTACTTC
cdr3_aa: CATGDASSLSYEQYF

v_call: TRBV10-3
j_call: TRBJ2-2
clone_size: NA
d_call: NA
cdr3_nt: TGTGCCATCAGTGAGTCCGGGGGGCGGGGGACCCGCACCGGGGAGCTGTTTTTT
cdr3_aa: CAISESGGRGTRTGELFF

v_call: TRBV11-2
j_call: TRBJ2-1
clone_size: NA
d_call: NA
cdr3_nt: TGTGCCAGCAGCTTAGCCTTAGCGAGTGAGCAGTTCTTC
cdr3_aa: CASSLALASEQFF

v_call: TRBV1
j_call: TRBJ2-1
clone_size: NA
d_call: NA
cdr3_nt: TGCACCAGCAGCCAAGGTAGCGGACTCATCAGACATGAGCAGTTCTTC
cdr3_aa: CTSSQGSGLIRHEQFF

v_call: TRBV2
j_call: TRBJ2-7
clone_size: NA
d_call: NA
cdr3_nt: TGTGCCAGCATCCAAGGTAGGACTCGTTCCTACGAGCAGTACTTC
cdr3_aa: CASIQGRTRSYEQYF

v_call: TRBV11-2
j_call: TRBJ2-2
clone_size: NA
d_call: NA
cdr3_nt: TGTGCCAGCAGCCACAGGGTTAACACCGGGGAGCTGTTTTTT
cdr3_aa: CASSHRVNTGELFF

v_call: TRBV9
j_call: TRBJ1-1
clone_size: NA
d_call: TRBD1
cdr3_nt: TGTGCCAGCAGCCCAGGGGGCGGGAACACTGAAGCTTTCTTT
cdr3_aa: CASSPGGGNTEAFF

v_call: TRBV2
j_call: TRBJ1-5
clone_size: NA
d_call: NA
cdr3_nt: TGTGCCAGCACCCAAGGGCGGGGTAATCAGCCCCAGCATTTT
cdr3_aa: CASTQGRGNQPQHF

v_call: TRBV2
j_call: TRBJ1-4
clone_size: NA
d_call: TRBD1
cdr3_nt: TGTGCCAGCAGTCTTCAAGGACAGGGCATTGAAGGAAATGAAAAACTGTTTTTT
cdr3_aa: CASSLQGQGIEGNEKLFF

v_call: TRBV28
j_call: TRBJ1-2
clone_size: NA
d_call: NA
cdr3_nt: TGTGCCAGCAGTGCAGACAGCACTAACTATGGCTACACCTTC
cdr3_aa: CASSADSTNYGYTF

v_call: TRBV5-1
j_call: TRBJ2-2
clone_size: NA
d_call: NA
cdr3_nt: TGCGCCAGCAGCTATGGAGGGGGCGACACCGGGGAGCTGTTTTTT
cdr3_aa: CASSYGGGDTGELFF

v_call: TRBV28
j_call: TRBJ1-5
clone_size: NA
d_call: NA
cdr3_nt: TGTGCCAGCAGGAACCCTGGGGAGAATCAGCCCCAGCATTTT
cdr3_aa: CASRNPGENQPQHF

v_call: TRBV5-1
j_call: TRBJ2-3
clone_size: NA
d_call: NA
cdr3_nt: TGCGCCAGCAGCTTTAGGAGGTCCGACACAGATACGCAGTATTTT
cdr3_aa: CASSFRRSDTDTQYF

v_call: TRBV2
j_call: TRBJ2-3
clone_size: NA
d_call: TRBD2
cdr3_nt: TGTGCCAGCAGTGATTGGCTAGCGGGGACAGATACGCAGTATTTT
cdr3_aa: CASSDWLAGTDTQYF

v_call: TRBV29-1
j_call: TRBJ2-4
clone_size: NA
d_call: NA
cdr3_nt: TGCAGCGTTGAAGATGGGGGCAGTGTCAAAAACATTCAGTACTTC
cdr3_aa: CSVEDGGSVKNIQYF

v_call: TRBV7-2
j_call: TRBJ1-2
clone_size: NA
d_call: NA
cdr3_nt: TGTGCCAGCAGCTCCAACAGGCGCAACTATGGCTACACCTTC
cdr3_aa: CASSSNRRNYGYTF

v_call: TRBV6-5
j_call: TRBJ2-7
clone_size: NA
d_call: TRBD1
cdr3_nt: TGTGCCAGCAGTCCAGGGGGTGGGTCCTACGAGCAGTACTTC
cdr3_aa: CASSPGGGSYEQYF

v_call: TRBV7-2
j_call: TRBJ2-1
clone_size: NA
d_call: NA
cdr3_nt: TGTGCCAGCAGCTTAGCCGGGAGCTCCTACAATGAGCAGTTCTTC
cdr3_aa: CASSLAGSSYNEQFF

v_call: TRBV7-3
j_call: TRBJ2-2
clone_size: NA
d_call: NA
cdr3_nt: TGTGCCAGCAGCTCTCTGAACACCGGGGAGCTGTTTTTT
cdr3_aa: CASSSLNTGELFF

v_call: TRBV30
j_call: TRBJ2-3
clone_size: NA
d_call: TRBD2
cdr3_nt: TGTGCCTGGAGTAGCGGGGGGGCCTCAGATACGCAGTATTTT
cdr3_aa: CAWSSGGASDTQYF

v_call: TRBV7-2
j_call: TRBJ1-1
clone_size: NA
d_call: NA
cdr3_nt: TGTGCCAGCAGCTATTTCTCCGGGGACACTGAAGCTTTCTTT
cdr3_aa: CASSYFSGDTEAFF

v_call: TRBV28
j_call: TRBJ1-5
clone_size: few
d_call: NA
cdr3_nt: TGTGCCAGCAGTTTAATAGGTCGAAGGAGCAATCAGCCCCAGCATTTT
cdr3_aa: CASSLIGRRSNQPQHF

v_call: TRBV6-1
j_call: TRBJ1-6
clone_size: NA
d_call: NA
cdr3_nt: TGTGCCAGCGCCTGGCCCCTCCACTTT
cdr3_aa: CASAWPLHF

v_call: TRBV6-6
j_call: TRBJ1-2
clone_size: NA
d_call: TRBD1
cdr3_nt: TGTGCCAGCGCCACCTCCGGGACAGGGCTATCGTACTTC
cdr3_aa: CASATSGTGLSYF

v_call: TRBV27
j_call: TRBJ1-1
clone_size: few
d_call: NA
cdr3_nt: TGTGCCAGCAGTTTAGGGAAAGCGAACACTGAAGCTTTCTTT
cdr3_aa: CASSLGKANTEAFF

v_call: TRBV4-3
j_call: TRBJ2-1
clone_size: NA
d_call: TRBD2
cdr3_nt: TGCGCCAGCAGCCAACAGCCAGCGGGGGGCCTAAGTAATGAGCAGTTCTTC
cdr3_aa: CASSQQPAGGLSNEQFF

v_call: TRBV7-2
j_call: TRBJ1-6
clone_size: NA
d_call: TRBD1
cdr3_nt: TGTGCCAGCAGCCCAGGACAGGGGGCGCGACCACCCCTCCACTTT
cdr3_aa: CASSPGQGARPPLHF

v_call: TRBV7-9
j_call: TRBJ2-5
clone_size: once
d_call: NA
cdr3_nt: TGTGCCAGCAGCTTAGGCGCAGGGCCAGGAACCCAGTACTTC
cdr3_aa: CASSLGAGPGTQYF

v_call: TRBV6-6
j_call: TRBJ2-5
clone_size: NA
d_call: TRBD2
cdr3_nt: TGTGCCAGCAGTTACCTAGCGGGGGGAGAGACCCAGTACTTC
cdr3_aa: CASSYLAGGETQYF

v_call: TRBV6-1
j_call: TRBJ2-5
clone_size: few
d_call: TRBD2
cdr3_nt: TGTGCCAGCAGTTCCCACTCGGGGGGAGAGACCCAGTACTTC
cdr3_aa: CASSSHSGGETQYF

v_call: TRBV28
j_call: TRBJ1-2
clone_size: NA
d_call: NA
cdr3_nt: TGTGCCAGCAGTTCCCCCCCACTGGGGGGCTACACCTTC
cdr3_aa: CASSSPPLGGYTF

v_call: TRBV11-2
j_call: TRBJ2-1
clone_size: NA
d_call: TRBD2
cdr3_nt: TGTGCCAGCAGCTTTAGCGGGGGGGCACATCTCTCCTACAATGAGCAGTTCTTC
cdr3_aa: CASSFSGGAHLSYNEQFF

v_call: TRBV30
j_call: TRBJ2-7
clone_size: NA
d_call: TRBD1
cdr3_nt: TGTGCCTGCGGGACAGGGGTCTACGAGCAGTACTTC
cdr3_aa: CACGTGVYEQYF

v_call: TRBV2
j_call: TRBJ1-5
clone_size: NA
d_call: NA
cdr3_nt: TGTGCCAGCAGGGGTCGGGTCACCAATCAGCCCCAGCATTTT
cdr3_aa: CASRGRVTNQPQHF

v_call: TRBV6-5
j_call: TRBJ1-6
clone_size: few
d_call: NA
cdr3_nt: TGTGCCAGCAAAAAGGGTATTTCACCCCTCCACTTT
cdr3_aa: CASKKGISPLHF

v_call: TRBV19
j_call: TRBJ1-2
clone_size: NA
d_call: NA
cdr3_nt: TGTGCCAGTAGTATGGGAGTAAATGTGAATGGCTACACCTTC
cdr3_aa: CASSMGVNVNGYTF

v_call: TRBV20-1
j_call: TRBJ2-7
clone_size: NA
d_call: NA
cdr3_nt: TGCAGTGCTAGACTCATTTACGAGCAGTACTTC
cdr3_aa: CSARLIYEQYF

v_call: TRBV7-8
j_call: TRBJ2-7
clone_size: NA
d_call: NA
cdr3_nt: TGTGCCAGCAGCTTAGAAAGGGGGGGCAATTCCTACGAGCAGTACTTC
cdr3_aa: CASSLERGGNSYEQYF

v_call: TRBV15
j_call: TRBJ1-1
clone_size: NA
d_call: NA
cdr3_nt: TGTGCCACCAGCAGAGATCGAGGGATTACGGCTGAAGCTTTCTTT
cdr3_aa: CATSRDRGITAEAFF

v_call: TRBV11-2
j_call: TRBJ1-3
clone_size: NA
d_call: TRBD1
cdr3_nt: TGTGCCAGCAGCCCAGGGGGGACAGGTTCCCGGCGCCTTGGAAACACCATATATTTT
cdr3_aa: CASSPGGTGSRRLGNTIYF

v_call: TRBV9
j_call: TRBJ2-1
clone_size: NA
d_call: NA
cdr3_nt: TGTGCCAGCAGCGTAGGTTCCAGCTACAATGAGCAGTTCTTC
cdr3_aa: CASSVGSSYNEQFF